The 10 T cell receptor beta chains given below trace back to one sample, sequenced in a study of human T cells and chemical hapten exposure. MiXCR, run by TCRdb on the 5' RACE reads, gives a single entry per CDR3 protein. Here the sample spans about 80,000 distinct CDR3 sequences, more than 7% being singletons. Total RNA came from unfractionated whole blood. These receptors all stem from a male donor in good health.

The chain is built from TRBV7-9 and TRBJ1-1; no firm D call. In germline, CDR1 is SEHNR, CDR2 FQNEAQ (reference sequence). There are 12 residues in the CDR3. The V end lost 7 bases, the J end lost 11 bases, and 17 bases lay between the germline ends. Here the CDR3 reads CASNPRDTGAFF. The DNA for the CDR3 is TGTGCCAGCAACCCCCGGGATACCGGTGCTTTCTTT.

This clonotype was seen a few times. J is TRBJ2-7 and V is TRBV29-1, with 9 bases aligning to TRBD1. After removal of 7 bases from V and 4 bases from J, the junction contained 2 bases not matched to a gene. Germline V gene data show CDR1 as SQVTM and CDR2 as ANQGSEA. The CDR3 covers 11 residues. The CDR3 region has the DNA TGCAGCGCTGGACAGGGGTACGAGCAGTACTTC. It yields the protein CSAGQGYEQYF.

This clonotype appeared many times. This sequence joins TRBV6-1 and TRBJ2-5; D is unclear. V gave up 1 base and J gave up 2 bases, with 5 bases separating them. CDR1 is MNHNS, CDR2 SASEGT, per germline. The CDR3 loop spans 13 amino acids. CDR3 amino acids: CASSEGPQETQYF. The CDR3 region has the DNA TGTGCCAGCAGTGAAGGGCCTCAAGAGACCCAGTACTTC.

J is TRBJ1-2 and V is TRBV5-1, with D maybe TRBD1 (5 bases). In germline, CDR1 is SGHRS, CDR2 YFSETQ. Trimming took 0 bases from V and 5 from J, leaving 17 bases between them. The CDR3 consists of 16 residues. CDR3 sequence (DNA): TGCGCCAGCAGCTTGGGGGCCCCAGGGCGAGCATATGGCTACACCTTC. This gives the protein CASSLGAPGRAYGYTF.

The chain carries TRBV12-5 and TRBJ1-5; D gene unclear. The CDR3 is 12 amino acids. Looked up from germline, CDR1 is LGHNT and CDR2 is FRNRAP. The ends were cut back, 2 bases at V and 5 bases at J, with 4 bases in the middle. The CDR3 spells CASGLNDQPQHF. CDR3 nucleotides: TGTGCTAGTGGTTTGAACGATCAGCCCCAGCATTTT.

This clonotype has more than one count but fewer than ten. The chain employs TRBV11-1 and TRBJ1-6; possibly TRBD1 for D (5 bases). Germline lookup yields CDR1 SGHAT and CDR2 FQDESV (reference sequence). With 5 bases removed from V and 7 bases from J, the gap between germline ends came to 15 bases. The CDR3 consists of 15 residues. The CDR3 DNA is TGTGCCAGCAGCACCGCACCCGACAGCAATTCACCCCTCCACTTT. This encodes CASSTAPDSNSPLHF.

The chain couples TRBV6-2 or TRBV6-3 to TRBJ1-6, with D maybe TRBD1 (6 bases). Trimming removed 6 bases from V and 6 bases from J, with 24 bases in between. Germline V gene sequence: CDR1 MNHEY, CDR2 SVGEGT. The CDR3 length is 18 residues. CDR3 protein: CASRGPQGSSPRNSPLHF. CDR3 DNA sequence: TGTGCCAGCAGGGGGCCTCAGGGGTCGTCACCCCGTAATTCACCCCTCCACTTT.

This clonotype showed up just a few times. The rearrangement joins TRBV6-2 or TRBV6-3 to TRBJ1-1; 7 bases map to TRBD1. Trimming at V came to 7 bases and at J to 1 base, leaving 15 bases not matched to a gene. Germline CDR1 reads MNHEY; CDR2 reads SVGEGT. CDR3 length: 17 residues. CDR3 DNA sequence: TGTGCCAGCACGATTCTTATGGGAGGGGGCCAGAACACTGAAGCTTTCTTT. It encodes CASTILMGGGQNTEAFF.

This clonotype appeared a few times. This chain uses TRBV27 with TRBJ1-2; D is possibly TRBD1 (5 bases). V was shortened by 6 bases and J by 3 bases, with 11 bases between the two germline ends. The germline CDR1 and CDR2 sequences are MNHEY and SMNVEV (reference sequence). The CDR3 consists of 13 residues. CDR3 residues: CASSPGPYYGYTF. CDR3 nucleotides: TGTGCCAGCAGCCCGGGGCCCTACTATGGCTACACCTTC.

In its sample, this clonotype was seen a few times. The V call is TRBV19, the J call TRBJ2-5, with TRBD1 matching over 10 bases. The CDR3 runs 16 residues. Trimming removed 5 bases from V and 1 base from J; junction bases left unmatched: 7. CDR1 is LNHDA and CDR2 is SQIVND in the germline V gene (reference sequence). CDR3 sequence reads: CASSPRDRGRQETQYF. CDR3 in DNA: TGTGCCAGTAGTCCCCGGGACAGGGGTCGCCAAGAGACCCAGTACTTC. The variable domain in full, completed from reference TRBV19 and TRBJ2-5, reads DGGITQSPKYLFRKEGQNVTLSCEQNLNHDAMYWYRQDPGQGLRLIYYSQIVNDFQKGDIAEGYSVSREKKESFPLTVTSAQKNPTAFYLCASSPRDRGRQETQYFGPGTRLLVL.